This T cell receptor (beta chain) was identified during a study of cytomegalovirus exposure and HLA in healthy donors. Background on the study: There were some 120 million unique TCR beta sequences, drawn from around 180 million T cells, in an earlier analysis.

It was with 60 Vbeta and 13 Jbeta primers that the PCR ran. Only in-frame clones appear in the TCRdb table, and some are missing; sequencing was by immunoSEQ multiplex PCR. The sample lists about 150,000 clones, roughly 79% occurring once. Germline values: CDR1 MDHEN, CDR2 SYDVKM. Trimming removed 7 bases from V and 1 base from J, with 15 bases in between. This CDR3 has 15 amino acids. Material for sequencing was PBMCs. V and J are TRBV28 and TRBJ2-3, with a tentative D call TRBD2 (7 bases). This sequence originates from a man aged 18 to 29 in good health and CMV-seronegative. CDR3 DNA sequence: TGTGCCAGCACTTCGGGGGGCGCGGGCACAGATACGCAGTATTTT. Amino acids: CASTSGGAGTDTQYF.